This T cell receptor beta chain is drawn from a study of a mutant IDH1 vaccine in newly diagnosed glioma. The sample's time point: week 5, during vaccination. Every single dose of the vaccine, 300 ug of mutant IDH1 20-mer peptide, came with topical imiquimod. V lost 4 bases to trimming and J lost 0 bases, with 15 bases between them. Germline V gives CDR1 SGHKS, CDR2 YYEKEE (reference sequence). The CDR3 totals 16 residues. The method was immunoSEQ multiplex PCR; TCRdb's version includes in-frame clones alone and lacks a portion of them. The sample yields 45,000 to 60,000 clones, 78% seen once. The table lists this clone with a count of one. Its target is not known.

The clonotype was recovered from a man aged 50-59 years with glioma. J is TRBJ2-3 and V is TRBV5-5; D remains unclear. The sample here was PBMCs, taken from a glioma patient whose treatment included an IDH1 peptide vaccine. CDR3 in amino acids: CASSPYNLPSTDTQYF. For the CDR3, the DNA is TGTGCCAGCAGCCCTTATAACCTCCCTAGCACAGATACGCAGTATTTT.